This T cell receptor beta chain is drawn from a study of PD-1 blockade in mismatch repair-deficient tumors. Study-level findings and limits: Tumor-resident clones, often absent from pretreatment blood, expanded after pembrolizumab and then contracted.

Germline CDR1 MGHDK, CDR2 SYGVNS. The CDR3 has 15 amino acids. With 3 bases removed from V and 6 bases from J, the gap between germline ends came to 12 bases. On this clone: Its antigen is unidentified.

Here immunoSEQ multiplex PCR was the method, and the copy in TCRdb shows in-frame clones only, minus some. The sample includes 100,000 or so clones, 65% to 85% of them seen just once. Every patient had mismatch repair deficiency by PCR or immunohistochemistry. TCRs were sequenced from three patients responding to pembrolizumab. The rearrangement uses TRBV25-1 and TRBJ1-6; D gene uncertain. The origin of this receptor is an adult with mismatch repair-deficient cancer. This specimen was peripheral blood, taken approximately 35 weeks after starting pembrolizumab. This CDR3 is CASSDTPTSNSPLHF. CDR3 nucleotides: TGTGCCAGCAGTGACACTCCAACTAGTAATTCACCCCTCCACTTT.